These 5 T cell receptor beta chains share one sample of origin, sequenced in a study of cytomegalovirus exposure and HLA in healthy donors. PCR involved 60 Vbeta and 13 Jbeta primers. Sequencing used immunoSEQ multiplex PCR; TCRdb keeps in-frame clones, though not all of them. The table has 100,000 or so clones, around 75% seen once. Sample: PBMCs. These receptor sequences come from a man under 40 in good health and CMV-seropositive.

This clone is a singleton in its sample. The V gene is TRBV5-1, the J gene TRBJ1-1; 7 bases line up with TRBD1. Germline values: CDR1 SGHRS, CDR2 YFSETQ. V dropped 5 bases and J dropped 2; count of bases not matched to a gene: 3. The CDR3 is 13 residues long. The CDR3 DNA follows: TGCGCCAGCAGGGGACAGCCAAACACTGAAGCTTTCTTT. Its translation is CASRGQPNTEAFF. Full variable domain (remainder filled in from reference TRBV5-1 and TRBJ1-1): KAGVTQTPRYLIKTRGQQVTLSCSPISGHRSVSWYQQTPGQGLQFLFEYFSETQRNKGNFPGRFSGRQFSNSRSEMNVSTLELGDSALYLCASRGQPNTEAFFGQGTRLTVV.

This clone was observed a few times. The chain carries TRBV5-4 and TRBJ1-1; D gene unclear. The V end lost 3 bases, the J end lost 3 bases, and 12 bases lay between the germline ends. Germline CDR1 and CDR2: SGHNT and YYREEE (reference sequence). This CDR3 spans 14 amino acids. The CDR3 loop reads CASSSGGPDTEAFF. The DNA for the CDR3 is TGTGCCAGCAGCTCCGGAGGCCCCGACACTGAAGCTTTCTTT.

The chain employs TRBV4-1 and TRBJ2-7; tentatively, D is TRBD1 (5 bases). This CDR3 spans 15 amino acids. Trimming took off 6 bases at V and 0 bases at J, with 15 bases between the two ends. CDR1 and CDR2 from the germline V gene are MGHRA and YSYEKL. CDR3 bases: TGCGCCAGCAGTCGGCAGGGTTCCCCCTCCTACGAGCAGTACTTC. This translates into CASSRQGSPSYEQYF.

The chain carries TRBV6-1 and TRBJ1-5; 7 nucleotides agree with TRBD1. The germline V gene has CDR1 MNHNS and CDR2 SASEGT. Trimming at V came to 2 bases and at J to 2 bases, leaving 6 bases not matched to a gene. The CDR3 has 16 amino acids. DNA for the CDR3: TGTGCCAGCAGTGAACAAGGGGGCATCGGCAATCAGCCCCAGCATTTT. Amino acid sequence: CASSEQGGIGNQPQHF.

The V call is TRBV12-5, the J call TRBJ1-2; 7 bases are shared with TRBD1. The V and J ends lost 5 bases and 13 bases, in that order; junction bases with no gene match: 19. Germline CDR1 reads LGHNT; CDR2 reads FRNRAP. The CDR3 length is 15 residues. The CDR3 bases are TGTGCTAGTGGTCCCGGACAGGCCTTAACCTGCTATCGCACCTTC. It yields the protein CASGPGQALTCYRTF.